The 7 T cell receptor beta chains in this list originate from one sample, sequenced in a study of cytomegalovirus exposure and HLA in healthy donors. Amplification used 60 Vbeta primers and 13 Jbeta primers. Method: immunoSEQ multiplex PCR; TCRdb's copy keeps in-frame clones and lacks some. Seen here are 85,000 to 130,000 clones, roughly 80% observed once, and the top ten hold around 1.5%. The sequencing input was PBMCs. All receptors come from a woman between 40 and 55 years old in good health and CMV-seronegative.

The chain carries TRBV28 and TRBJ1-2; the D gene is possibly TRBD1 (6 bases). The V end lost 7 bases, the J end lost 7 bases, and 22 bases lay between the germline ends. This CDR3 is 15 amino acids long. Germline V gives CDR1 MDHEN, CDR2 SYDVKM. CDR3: CASTSQGTVVGGYTF. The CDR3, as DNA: TGTGCCAGCACAAGTCAGGGGACCGTCGTGGGTGGCTACACCTTC.

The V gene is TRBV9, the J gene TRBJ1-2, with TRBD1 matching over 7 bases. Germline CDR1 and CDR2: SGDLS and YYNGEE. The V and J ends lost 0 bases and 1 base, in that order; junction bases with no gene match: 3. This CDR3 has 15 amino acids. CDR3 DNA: TGTGCCAGCAGCGTAGATAACAGGGGTAACTATGGCTACACCTTC. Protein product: CASSVDNRGNYGYTF. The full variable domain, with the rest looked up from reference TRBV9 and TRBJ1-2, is DSGVTQTPKHLITATGQRVTLRCSPRSGDLSVYWYQQSLDQGLQFLIQYYNGEERAKGNILERFSAQQFPDLHSELNLSSLELGDSALYFCASSVDNRGNYGYTFGSGTRLTVV.

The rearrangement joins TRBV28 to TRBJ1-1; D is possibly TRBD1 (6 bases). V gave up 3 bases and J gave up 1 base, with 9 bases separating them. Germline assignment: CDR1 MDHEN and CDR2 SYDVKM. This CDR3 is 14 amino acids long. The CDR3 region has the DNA TGTGCCAGCAGTTTGGGACAAGGGAACACTGAAGCTTTCTTT. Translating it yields CASSLGQGNTEAFF.

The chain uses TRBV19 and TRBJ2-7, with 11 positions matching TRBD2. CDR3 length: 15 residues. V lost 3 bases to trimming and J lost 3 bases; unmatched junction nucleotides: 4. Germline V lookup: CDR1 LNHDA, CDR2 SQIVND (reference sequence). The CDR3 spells CASSMTSGNLYEQYF. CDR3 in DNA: TGTGCCAGTAGTATGACTAGCGGGAACCTCTACGAGCAGTACTTC.

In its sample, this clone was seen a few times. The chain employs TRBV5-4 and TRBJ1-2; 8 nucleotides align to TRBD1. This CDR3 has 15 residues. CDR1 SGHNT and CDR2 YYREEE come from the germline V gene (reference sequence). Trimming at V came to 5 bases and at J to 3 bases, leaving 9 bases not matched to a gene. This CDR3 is CASRNPDRGDYGYTF. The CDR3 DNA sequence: TGTGCCAGCAGAAATCCAGACAGGGGAGACTATGGCTACACCTTC.

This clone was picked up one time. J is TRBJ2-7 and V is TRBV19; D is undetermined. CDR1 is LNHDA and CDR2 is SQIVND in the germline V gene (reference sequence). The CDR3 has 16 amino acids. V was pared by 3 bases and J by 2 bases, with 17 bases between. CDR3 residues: CASSMSTFTAPYEQYF. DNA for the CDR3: TGTGCCAGTAGTATGTCGACTTTCACGGCGCCCTACGAGCAGTACTTC.

The CDR3: CASSQDRGDSYEQYF. CDR3 nucleotide sequence: TGTGCCAGCAGCCAAGACCGGGGAGATTCCTACGAGCAGTACTTC. This sequence joins TRBV14 and TRBJ2-7; D might be TRBD2 (5 bases). The CDR3 extends over 15 amino acids. Germline V gives CDR1 SGHDN, CDR2 FVKESK. Trimming left V 0 bases short and J 1 base short, with 10 bases between. The whole variable domain, remainder taken from reference TRBV14 and TRBJ2-7, is EAGVTQFPSHSVIEKGQTVTLRCDPISGHDNLYWYRRVMGKEIKFLLHFVKESKQDESGMPNNRFLAERTGGTYSTLKVQPAELEDSGVYFCASSQDRGDSYEQYFGPGTRLTVT.